This record covers a single TCR beta chain. Antigen specificity is unknown. This specimen belongs to a study of pediatric ulcerative colitis. Findings and caveats of the study: Clonal expansions reduced rectal repertoire diversity in acute severe colitis.

Data came from immunoSEQ multiplex PCR; TCRdb stores just in-frame clones and leaves some out. The sample includes under 45,000 clones, approximately 82% seen only once; the top ten take about 23%. Trimming removed 1 base from V and 2 bases from J, with 6 bases in between. The CDR3 is 15 residues long. The germline V gene encodes CDR1 MNHNS and CDR2 SASEGT. The diagnostic colonoscopy in ulcerative colitis patients preceded any immunosuppressive treatment. The clonotype comes from a girl aged 5-17 years with moderate ulcerative colitis. This rearrangement joins TRBV6-1 to TRBJ2-6; D is undetermined. Specimen: blood. CDR3 sequence (DNA): TGTGCCAGCAGTGAAGGGGCGGCTGGGGCCAACGTCCTGACTTTC. This sequence encodes CASSEGAAGANVLTF.